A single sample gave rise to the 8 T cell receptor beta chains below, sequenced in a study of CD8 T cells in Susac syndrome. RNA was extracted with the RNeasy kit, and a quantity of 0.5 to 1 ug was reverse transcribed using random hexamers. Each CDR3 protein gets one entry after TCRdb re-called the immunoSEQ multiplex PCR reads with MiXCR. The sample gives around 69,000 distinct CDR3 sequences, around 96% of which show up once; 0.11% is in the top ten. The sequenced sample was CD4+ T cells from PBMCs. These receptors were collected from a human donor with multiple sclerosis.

The CDR3 protein is CASSHPVATDEQFF. Written as DNA, the CDR3 is TGCGCCAGCAGCCACCCGGTAGCGACCGATGAGCAGTTCTTC. V and J are TRBV4-1 and TRBJ2-1; tentatively, D is TRBD2 (5 bases). CDR1 MGHRA and CDR2 YSYEKL come from the germline V gene. Trimming pared 3 bases from V and 8 bases from J, leaving 14 bases between. The CDR3 is 14 residues long.

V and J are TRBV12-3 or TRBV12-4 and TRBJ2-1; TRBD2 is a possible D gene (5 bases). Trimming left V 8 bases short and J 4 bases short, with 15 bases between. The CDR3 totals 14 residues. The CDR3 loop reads CASQAALGYNEQFF. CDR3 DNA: TGTGCCAGCCAAGCGGCACTGGGGTACAATGAGCAGTTCTTC.

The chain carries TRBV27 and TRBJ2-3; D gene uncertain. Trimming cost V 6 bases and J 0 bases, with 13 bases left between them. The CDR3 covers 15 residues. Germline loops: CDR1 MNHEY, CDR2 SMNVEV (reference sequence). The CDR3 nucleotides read TGTGCCAGCAGATTTTCCCGTACTAGCACAGATACGCAGTATTTT. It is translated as CASRFSRTSTDTQYF.

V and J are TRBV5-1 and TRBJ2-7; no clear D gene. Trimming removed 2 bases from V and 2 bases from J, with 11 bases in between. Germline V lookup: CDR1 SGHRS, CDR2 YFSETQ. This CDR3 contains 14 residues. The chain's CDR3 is CASSFSVSTYEQYF. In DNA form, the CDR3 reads TGCGCCAGCAGCTTTTCAGTCTCCACCTACGAGCAGTACTTC.

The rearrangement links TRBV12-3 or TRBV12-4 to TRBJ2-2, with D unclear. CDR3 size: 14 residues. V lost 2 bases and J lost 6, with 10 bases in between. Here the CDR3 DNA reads TGTGCCAGCAGTTTAAACTACTCCCCCGGGGAGCTGTTTTTT. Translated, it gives CASSLNYSPGELFF.

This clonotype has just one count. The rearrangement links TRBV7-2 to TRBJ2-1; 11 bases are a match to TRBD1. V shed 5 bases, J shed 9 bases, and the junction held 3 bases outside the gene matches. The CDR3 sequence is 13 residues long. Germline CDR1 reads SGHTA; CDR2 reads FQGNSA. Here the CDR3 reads CASSLGQGGEQFF. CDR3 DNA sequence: TGTGCCAGCAGCCTGGGACAGGGGGGTGAGCAGTTCTTC. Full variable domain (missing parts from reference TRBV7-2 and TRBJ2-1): GAGVSQSPSNKVTEKGKDVELRCDPISGHTALYWYRQSLGQGLEFLIYFQGNSAPDKSGLPSDRFSAERTGGSVSTLTIQRTQQEDSAVYLCASSLGQGGEQFFGPGTRLTVL.

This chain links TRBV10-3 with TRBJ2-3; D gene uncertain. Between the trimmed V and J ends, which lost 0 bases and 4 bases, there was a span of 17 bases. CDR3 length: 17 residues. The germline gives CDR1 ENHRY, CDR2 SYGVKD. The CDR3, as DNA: TGTGCCATCAGTGAGTCGTCTGACACCGAGGTCCCAGATACGCAGTATTTT. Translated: CAISESSDTEVPDTQYF.

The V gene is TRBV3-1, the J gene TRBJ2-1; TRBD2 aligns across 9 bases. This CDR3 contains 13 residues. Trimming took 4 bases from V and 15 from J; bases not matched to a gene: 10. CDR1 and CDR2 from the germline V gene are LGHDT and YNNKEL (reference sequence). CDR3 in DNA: TGTGCCAGCAGCCTTCCTGGGGGGACTAGCTCGTTCTTC. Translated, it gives CASSLPGGTSSFF.